The 22 T cell receptor beta chains listed next were all sequenced from one sample in a study of blood T cell repertoires in COVID-19. Method: immunoSEQ multiplex PCR; TCRdb's copy keeps in-frame clones and lacks some. The sample shows roughly 200,000 clones, over 80% of them seen only once. The sequencing sample was made of PBMCs or T cells enriched from blood (not recorded which). These receptors originate from a woman in her 30s who had been exposed to COVID-19.

This chain joins TRBV19 and TRBJ1-1; a possible D gene is TRBD1 (5 bases). Germline V lookup: CDR1 LNHDA, CDR2 SQIVND (reference sequence). The CDR3 is 13 amino acids. The V end was cut by 5 bases, the J end by 2 bases, with 9 bases between. The CDR3 region is CASSQGFNTEAFF. The DNA of the CDR3 is TGTGCCAGTAGTCAGGGTTTTAACACTGAAGCTTTCTTT.

The chain is built from TRBV7-8 and TRBJ1-2, with D perhaps matching TRBD1 (5 bases). Trimming pared 6 bases from V and 2 bases from J, leaving 19 bases between. CDR1 and CDR2 (germline): SGHVS, FQNEAQ. The CDR3 is 16 residues long. As DNA, the CDR3 is TGTGCCAGCAGTGTCCAGGGTGTATTTGTAAACTATGGCTACACCTTC. The encoded protein is CASSVQGVFVNYGYTF.

The chain employs TRBV11-2 and TRBJ1-1; perhaps TRBD1 as D (6 bases). The V and J ends lost 0 bases and 4 bases respectively, with 15 bases between them. The germline V gene has CDR1 SGHAT and CDR2 FQNNGV. The CDR3 is made up of 16 amino acids. CDR3 region: CASSLESYRVTTEAFF. CDR3 nucleotide sequence: TGTGCCAGCAGCTTAGAATCATACAGGGTTACCACTGAAGCTTTCTTT. Combining the CDR3 with reference TRBV11-2 and TRBJ1-1 gives the whole variable domain EAGVAQSPRYKIIEKRQSVAFWCNPISGHATLYWYQQILGQGPKLLIQFQNNGVVDDSQLPKDRFSAERLKGVDSTLKIQPAKLEDSAVYLCASSLESYRVTTEAFFGQGTRLTVV.

This clone came up once. CDR3 amino acids: CASSGGFITEAFF. For the CDR3, the DNA is TGTGCCAGCAGTGGAGGGTTTATCACTGAAGCTTTCTTT. The V gene is TRBV2, the J gene TRBJ1-1; D is uncertain. V lost 4 bases and J lost 4, with 10 bases in between. CDR3 length: 13 residues. Germline-derived CDR1 and CDR2 are SNHLY and FYNNEI. Supplemented by reference TRBV2 and TRBJ1-1, the full variable domain reads EPEVTQTPSHQVTQMGQEVILRCVPISNHLYFYWYRQILGQKVEFLVSFYNNEISEKSEIFDDQFSVERPDGSNFTLKIRSTKLEDSAMYFCASSGGFITEAFFGQGTRLTVV.

This chain joins TRBV4-1 and TRBJ2-7, with D perhaps matching TRBD2 (5 bases). Germline CDR1 is MGHRA and CDR2 is YSYEKL. V lost 4 bases to trimming and J lost 1 base, with 11 bases between them. The CDR3 consists of 14 residues. The CDR3 reads CASSPSGSSYEQYF. CDR3 coding DNA: TGCGCCAGCAGCCCCTCGGGGTCATCCTACGAGCAGTACTTC.

This clone was seen once. The rearrangement links TRBV30 to TRBJ2-1, with TRBD2 matching over 12 bases. Unmatched junction bases numbered 3, after V lost 0 bases and J lost 9 bases. Germline V gene lookup returns CDR1 GTSNPN and CDR2 SVGIG (reference sequence). The CDR3 is 14 amino acids. The DNA of the CDR3 is TGTGCCTGGAGTGTAGCGACTAGCGGGGGTGAGCAGTTCTTC. This encodes CAWSVATSGGEQFF. The full variable domain, in which reference TRBV30 and TRBJ2-1 provide the parts outside the CDR3, is SQTIHQWPATLVQPVGSPLSLECTVEGTSNPNLYWYRQAAGRGLQLLFYSVGIGQISSEVPQNLSASRPQDRQFILSSKKLLLSDSGFYLCAWSVATSGGEQFFGPGTRLTVL.

The chain couples TRBV6-5 to TRBJ1-2; TRBD1 agrees at 8 bases. Germline V CDR1 and CDR2: MNHEY, SVGAGI. V shed 8 bases, J shed 1 base, and the junction held 9 bases outside the gene matches. The CDR3 extends over 15 amino acids. DNA for the CDR3: TGTGCCAGCGCACAGGGGGGAAGTAGTAACTATGGCTACACCTTC. Amino acid sequence: CASAQGGSSNYGYTF.

The chain uses TRBV9 and TRBJ2-7; tentatively, D is TRBD2 (7 bases). CDR1 is SGDLS and CDR2 is YYNGEE in the germline V gene. The ends were cut back, 3 bases at V and 2 bases at J, with 21 bases in the middle. CDR3 size: 17 residues. The CDR3 spells CASSDPSWGGEPYEQYF. The CDR3 region has the DNA TGTGCCAGCAGCGATCCCTCCTGGGGGGGCGAACCCTACGAGCAGTACTTC.

This clone showed up just a few times. Here the CDR3 reads CASSSSRGGYEQYF. Written as DNA, the CDR3 is TGTGCCAGCAGCTCTTCTAGGGGCGGTTACGAGCAGTACTTC. The chain couples TRBV7-8 to TRBJ2-7, with a weak D call TRBD1 (5 bases). Trimming took 4 bases from V and 4 from J, leaving 14 bases between them. CDR3 size: 14 residues. From germline, CDR1 is SGHVS and CDR2 FQNEAQ.

The chain carries TRBV7-8 and TRBJ2-3; D is possibly TRBD2 (5 bases). CDR1 and CDR2 (germline): SGHVS, FQNEAQ. The CDR3 runs 13 residues. V was cut by 6 bases and J by 3 bases, with 10 bases left in between. CDR3 nucleotide sequence: TGTGCCAGCAGTTGGGAGAGGACAGATACGCAGTATTTT. It specifies CASSWERTDTQYF.

V gene TRBV7-2 combines with J gene TRBJ1-2; D perhaps matches TRBD1 (5 bases). The CDR3 length is 14 residues. The V and J ends lost 4 bases and 10 bases respectively, with 19 bases between them. CDR1 and CDR2 from the germline V gene are SGHTA and FQGNSA. CDR3 sequence reads: CASSSNQGRADYTF. The CDR3 DNA follows: TGTGCCAGCAGCTCGAATCAGGGTCGAGCTGACTACACCTTC.

J is TRBJ1-2 and V is TRBV3-1 (or the pseudogene TRBV3-2); D ambiguous. The V end was cut by 0 bases, the J end by 6 bases, with 11 bases between. This CDR3 spans 14 amino acids. Germline lookup yields CDR1 LGHDT and CDR2 YNNKEL (reference sequence). CDR3 amino acids: CASSQDPGRDGYTF. CDR3 DNA: TGTGCCAGCAGCCAAGATCCGGGTCGCGATGGCTACACCTTC.

This rearrangement joins TRBV7-2 to TRBJ2-7; a weak D match, TRBD1 (6 bases). The CDR3 runs 14 residues. Germline V gene data show CDR1 as SGHTA and CDR2 as FQGNSA. Trimming cost V 5 bases and J 3 bases, with 14 bases left between them. CDR3 bases: TGTGCCAGCAGCCGTGGACGGACAGTCTACGAGCAGTACTTC. Translation: CASSRGRTVYEQYF.

This clone showed up just a few times. The chain links TRBV7-9 to TRBJ2-6; a weak D match, TRBD2 (7 bases). Germline CDR1 reads SEHNR; CDR2 reads FQNEAQ (reference sequence). The CDR3 spans 16 residues. V was pared by 5 bases and J by 4 bases, with 15 bases between. CDR3 loop: CASSPKGGPGANVLTF. CDR3 DNA sequence: TGTGCCAGCAGCCCGAAGGGGGGGCCCGGGGCCAACGTCCTGACTTTC. Variable domain in full (rest from reference TRBV7-9 and TRBJ2-6): DTGVSQNPRHKITKRGQNVTFRCDPISEHNRLYWYRQTLGQGPEFLTYFQNEAQLEKSRLLSDRFSAERPKGSFSTLEIQRTEQGDSAMYLCASSPKGGPGANVLTFGAGSRLTVL.

This clone came up once. V and J are TRBV5-1 and TRBJ2-3; maybe TRBD2 (5 bases). Trimming stripped 6 bases from V and 0 bases from J, with 11 bases between. The CDR3 extends over 14 amino acids. Germline V lookup: CDR1 SGHRS, CDR2 YFSETQ. For the CDR3, the DNA is TGCGCCAGCACTGTCGGAGGCAGCACAGATACGCAGTATTTT. Protein sequence: CASTVGGSTDTQYF.

The sample holds one count of this clone. J is TRBJ2-4 and V is TRBV12-5, with 7 positions matching TRBD1. J gave up 8 bases and V 5 bases, and 12 bases lay outside the gene matches. The CDR3 extends over 15 amino acids. Germline V CDR1 and CDR2: LGHNT, FRNRAP. CDR3 sequence (DNA): TGTGCTAGTGGTAACACCAGAGGGGGCGCTGACATTCAGTACTTC. Translation: CASGNTRGGADIQYF.

The rearrangement joins TRBV29-1 to TRBJ1-3; D is perhaps TRBD1 (6 bases). Per the germline V gene, CDR1 is SQVTM and CDR2 is ANQGSEA. Trimming took off 4 bases at V and 0 bases at J, with 7 bases between the two ends. This CDR3 has 13 residues. CDR3 region: CSVGTASGNTIYF. As DNA, the CDR3 is TGCAGCGTTGGGACAGCCTCTGGAAACACCATATATTTT.

This clone was detected only once. This chain uses TRBV27 with TRBJ2-3, with 9 bases lining up with TRBD1. The germline gives CDR1 MNHEY, CDR2 SMNVEV (reference sequence). The trim removed 6 bases at V and 4 bases at J, leaving 5 bases unmatched. CDR3 size: 14 residues. CDR3 bases: TGTGCCAGCAGCCGGGACAGGGCCGCAGATACGCAGTATTTT. This translates into CASSRDRAADTQYF.

The chain couples TRBV9 to TRBJ2-7; perhaps TRBD1 as D (5 bases). V was clipped by 0 bases and J by 3 bases, with 10 bases between them. Germline V gene data show CDR1 as SGDLS and CDR2 as YYNGEE. This CDR3 comprises 14 residues. The CDR3 region is CASSVAPTGYEQYF. The CDR3 nucleotides are TGTGCCAGCAGCGTAGCCCCTACAGGCTACGAGCAGTACTTC.

The chain has TRBV11-3 and TRBJ2-7, with TRBD1 matching 8 bases. The trim removed 5 bases at V and 0 bases at J, leaving 3 bases unmatched. The CDR3 runs to 14 residues. Germline V gene data show CDR1 as SGHNT and CDR2 as YENEEA. The CDR3 loop is CASSRTGSSYEQYF. DNA of the CDR3: TGTGCCAGCAGCCGGACAGGGAGCTCCTACGAGCAGTACTTC.

V usage is TRBV19 and J usage is TRBJ2-5; 10 nucleotides agree with TRBD1. The germline CDR1 and CDR2 sequences are LNHDA and SQIVND (reference sequence). CDR3 length: 14 residues. Trimming at V came to 6 bases and at J to 2 bases, leaving 3 bases not matched to a gene. CDR3 DNA sequence: TGTGCCAGTAGCCGGGACAGGGGTCAAGAGACCCAGTACTTC. Protein sequence: CASSRDRGQETQYF.

J is TRBJ1-1 and V is TRBV7-8; D gene uncertain. CDR3 length: 11 amino acids. V was shortened by 5 bases and J by 10 bases, with 11 bases between the two germline ends. Germline V lookup: CDR1 SGHVS, CDR2 FQNEAQ. CDR3 protein: CASSPHAGAFF. Written as DNA, the CDR3 is TGTGCCAGCAGCCCCCACGCGGGAGCTTTCTTT. Supplemented by reference TRBV7-8 and TRBJ1-1, the full variable domain reads GAGVSQSPRYKVAKRGQDVALRCDPISGHVSLFWYQQALGQGPEFLTYFQNEAQLDKSGLPSDRFFAERPEGSVSTLKIQRTQQEDSAVYLCASSPHAGAFFGQGTRLTVV.